The clone carrying this T cell receptor (beta chain) was seen once. The antigen remains unidentified. Amplified TCR beta CDR3 regions derived from RNA transcripts. The primer set for the first-round RT-PCR of the TCR CDR3 was HTBI. TCRdb itself ran the multiplex PCR reads through MiXCR, one entry per CDR3 protein. The data hold 400,000 to 500,000 distinct CDR3 sequences, with approximately 15% observed a single time. This specimen comes from a study of T cells in Graves' hyperthyroidism and ophthalmopathy. As for the study in general: Peripheral blood was obtained at initial diagnosis, preceding any treatment. General study points: Researchers found most expanded thyroid clonotypes above 0.001 in blood as well.

Graves' hyperthyroidism without ophthalmopathy progression within 18 months was termed stable. Source material for PBMCs was about 11 ml fresh peripheral blood. In germline, CDR1 is KGHDR, CDR2 SFDVKD. Trimming removed 5 bases from V and 0 bases from J; junction bases left unmatched: 5. The CDR3 extends over 16 amino acids. This clonotype originated in a young woman with Graves' hyperthyroidism. Sample: blood. This chain connects TRBV24-1 to TRBJ2-1; 8 positions agree with TRBD2. CDR3 region: CATSGGSGSSYNEQFF. CDR3 bases: TGTGCCACCAGTGGCGGCAGCGGGAGCTCCTACAATGAGCAGTTCTTC.